This record looks at one T cell receptor (beta chain) sequence and its context. Study processing details: The authors estimated nucleated cell counts from reference gene primer amplification. Here immunoSEQ multiplex PCR was the method, and the copy in TCRdb shows in-frame clones only, minus some. V and J calls and clone size are given by that table; D and trimming were obtained from the DNA. In the table there are more than 25,000 clones, around 90% of which are singletons. The data belong to a study of blood T cell repertoires in COVID-19. Study details: Samples taken during acute and convalescent COVID-19 were collected in the United States, Italy and Spain. The analysed material was cDNA or gDNA that came from T cells, B-cell-depleted T cells, or PBMCs.

The trim removed 5 bases at V and 6 bases at J, leaving 16 bases unmatched. CDR3 length: 17 amino acids. Germline V gene lookup returns CDR1 MDHEN and CDR2 SYDVKM. Source material: peripheral blood. This receptor was obtained from a man in his sixties or seventies with active or convalescent COVID-19. V is TRBV28 and J is TRBJ2-1, with TRBD1 matching 7 bases. CDR3 DNA: TGTGCCAGCAGTAACAGGGGTTCTTCCAGGGGATTCAATGAGCAGTTCTTC. This translates into CASSNRGSSRGFNEQFF.